Reported below is one T cell receptor beta chain. Its binding antigen is unknown. Per-base qualities were not stored, and no clone one base away is much larger. CDR1 and CDR2, looked up from the germline V gene, are SGHRS and YFSETQ. Including the terminal cysteine and phenylalanine, the CDR3 comprises 13 residues. Left in the record is the CDR3 DNA by itself, 39 bases read in frame from the first base. Trimming takes 0 bases from V and 0 bases from J, and the germline ends sit 4 bases apart. The data are from a study of CD8 T cells in Susac syndrome (dated by TCRdb to about 2019). Some background on the complete study: The study used repertoire sequencing to test whether antigen drove CD8+ T cell activation and differentiation in Susac syndrome.

Peripheral blood CD8+ and CD4+ T cells from healthy donors, Susac syndrome patients and multiple sclerosis patients were profiled by high-throughput TCR beta sequencing. The multiple sclerosis controls were treatment-naive patients whose relapsing-remitting disease, either stable or active, fulfilled the revised McDonald criteria. Bulk CD8+ and CD4+ T cells were purified magnetically by negative isolation, whereas CD8+ TEMRA cells were enriched by FACS. Blood was drawn into EDTA tubes, processed within 24 hours, and PBMCs were isolated by density gradient centrifugation. PBMCs intended for TCR sequencing were cryopreserved in liquid nitrogen and thawed later in a water bath at 37 degrees C. A purity of at least 90% was achieved for sorted or isolated CD4+, CD8+ and CD8+ TEMRA cells. RNA was extracted with the RNeasy kit and 0.5 to 1 ug was reverse transcribed using random hexamers. The immunoSEQ multiplex PCR assay, which covers 54 Vbeta and 13 Jbeta segments, was used to amplify TCR beta CDR3 regions. PCR amplification bias was corrected using a synthetic template baseline for primer optimization and computational correction. The study's processing was this. Reads were annotated to V, D and J genes according to IMGT and were analyzed with immunoSEQ Analyzer, with only productive sequences retained. Clonality was calculated as one minus the Shannon entropy normalized by log2 of the number of productive unique sequences. Public and private clones were assessed among the 100 most prevalent clones of each patient and control. Clones were defined as Susac-specific if absent from the healthy and MS cohorts, from over a thousand published viral clones and from other ImmuneACCESS disease sequences. TCRdb cleaned the public reads at Q25 with fastp, built clones with MiXCR and kept in-frame beta chains. Rows are unified per CDR3 protein, each entry keeping the most common DNA and genes. The V and J calls and clone size are TCRdb's, not the authors'. The sample profile shows about 120,000 distinct CDR3 sequences; 85% to 95% of them were found once. The top ten hold roughly 0.088% of the sample.

Overall study outcomes, separate from this receptor: The TCR sequencing and HLA analysis was acknowledged to have included a relatively small number of individuals.

This receptor was identified in a human donor with multiple sclerosis. The sequencing input was CD4+ T cells from PBMCs. In this chain, TRBV5-1 is recombined with TRBJ2-7, with the D gene not clear enough to name. The DNA is as follows: TGCGCCAGCAGCTTGGAGGCCTCCTACGAGCAGTACTTC. Translated, this gives CASSLEASYEQYF.